This is a list of T cell receptor beta chains from one sample in a study of T cells in Graves' hyperthyroidism and ophthalmopathy. TCRdb redid the calling of the multiplex PCR reads with MiXCR, one entry per CDR3 protein. The sample holds roughly 800,000 distinct CDR3 sequences, roughly 37% seen once. The sample comprised blood. The receptors derive from a man aged 18 to 29 with Graves' hyperthyroidism. Both conserved end residues are part of each CDR3. D genes are given only for firm matches.

NA | TRBV20-1 | CSAREGVTSYEQYF
NA | TRBV10-3 | CASSYPGPMNTEAFF
NA | TRBV20-1 | CSARVTGNTVLTF
NA | TRBV12-3/TRBV12-4 | CASSLEGIQPQHF
TRBD1 | TRBV29-1 | CSVEESGGSQPQHF
NA | TRBV29-1 | CSVSRSGTGELFF
NA | TRBV25-1 | CASSQGSGSNYGYTF
NA | TRBV7-3 | CASSPPFTGELFF
NA | TRBV2 | CATKNSNTEAFF
NA | TRBV12-5 | CASGFDTEAFF
NA | TRBV29-1 | CSAGYSGANVLTF
TRBD1 | TRBV13 | CASSLGLTGDKETQYF
NA | TRBV7-9 | CASSRGRGNPISSPLHF
NA | TRBV29-1 | CSVAGQEMNTEAFF
TRBD1 | TRBV13 | CASGLDRGNYGYTF
TRBD2 | TRBV7-9 | CASSAETSGTSRNTQYF
NA | TRBV20-1 | CSASDGANEKLFF
NA | TRBV7-9 | CATRDSGRSNYGYTF